This is a list of T cell receptor beta chains from one sample in a study of blood T cell repertoires in COVID-19. The assay was immunoSEQ multiplex PCR, and TCRdb's table has in-frame clones only and misses some. The data show under 350,000 clones, with around 85% seen just once and 4% to 5.5% held by the top ten. The material sequenced was PBMCs or T cells enriched from blood (not recorded which). The receptors were gathered from a woman between 40 and 55 years old with acute COVID-19. Both conserved end residues are part of each CDR3. Each record gives: V gene, clone size, D gene, J gene, CDR3 protein, CDR3 DNA. A D gene is named only where the DNA matches it firmly. Size tells how often a clone was seen (once, few, many) or the class of an expanded clone, and some rows leave it out.

v_call: TRBV5-1
clone_size: .
d_call: TRBD2
j_call: TRBJ2-1
cdr3_aa: CASSSSGGSYNEQFF
cdr3_nt: TGCGCCAGCAGCTCCAGCGGGGGTTCCTACAATGAGCAGTTCTTC

v_call: TRBV2
clone_size: once
d_call: .
j_call: TRBJ1-2
cdr3_aa: CASSEESRAGYTF
cdr3_nt: TGTGCCAGCAGTGAAGAGTCCAGGGCTGGCTACACCTTC

v_call: TRBV7-8
clone_size: .
d_call: .
j_call: TRBJ1-1
cdr3_aa: CASSHGQNRGAFF
cdr3_nt: TGTGCCAGCAGCCACGGACAGAATCGAGGGGCTTTCTTT

v_call: TRBV5-1
clone_size: .
d_call: .
j_call: TRBJ2-5
cdr3_aa: CASSANRSGVNQETQYF
cdr3_nt: TGCGCCAGCAGCGCCAATAGGTCGGGGGTCAATCAAGAGACCCAGTACTTC

v_call: TRBV11-2
clone_size: .
d_call: TRBD1
j_call: TRBJ2-7
cdr3_aa: CASSLVSMGQVGYEQYF
cdr3_nt: TGTGCCAGCAGCTTAGTATCAATGGGACAGGTAGGCTACGAGCAGTACTTC

v_call: TRBV24-1
clone_size: .
d_call: TRBD1
j_call: TRBJ2-3
cdr3_aa: CATSDRAGGPDTQYF
cdr3_nt: TGTGCCACCAGTGACAGGGCAGGGGGTCCAGATACGCAGTATTTT

v_call: TRBV28
clone_size: .
d_call: .
j_call: TRBJ1-1
cdr3_aa: CASRPRQSWTEAFF
cdr3_nt: TGTGCCAGCAGACCTCGACAGAGTTGGACTGAAGCTTTCTTT

v_call: TRBV7-9
clone_size: .
d_call: .
j_call: TRBJ2-7
cdr3_aa: CASSLPGTYEQYF
cdr3_nt: TGTGCCAGCAGCTTACCAGGAACCTACGAGCAGTACTTC

v_call: TRBV27
clone_size: once
d_call: .
j_call: TRBJ1-4
cdr3_aa: CASSFRQGGLTTNEKLFF
cdr3_nt: TGTGCCAGCAGTTTCAGGCAGGGCGGTCTGACAACTAATGAAAAACTGTTTTTT

v_call: TRBV7-9
clone_size: few
d_call: TRBD1
j_call: TRBJ1-2
cdr3_aa: CASSGQGPGYTF
cdr3_nt: TGTGCCAGCAGCGGACAGGGGCCTGGCTACACCTTC

v_call: TRBV7-2
clone_size: few
d_call: .
j_call: TRBJ1-3
cdr3_aa: CASSSGRGSGNTIYF
cdr3_nt: TGTGCCAGCAGTTCCGGGCGGGGCTCTGGAAACACCATATATTTT

v_call: TRBV4-3
clone_size: .
d_call: .
j_call: TRBJ2-3
cdr3_aa: CASSQDPYTDTQYF
cdr3_nt: TGCGCCAGCAGCCAAGACCCCTACACAGATACGCAGTATTTT

v_call: TRBV7-8
clone_size: .
d_call: .
j_call: TRBJ1-4
cdr3_aa: CASSPRKRSTNEKLFF
cdr3_nt: TGTGCCAGCAGCCCGCGGAAGAGGTCAACTAATGAAAAACTGTTTTTT

v_call: TRBV6-1
clone_size: .
d_call: .
j_call: TRBJ2-5
cdr3_aa: CASSEQPSPQETQYF
cdr3_nt: TGTGCCAGCAGTGAACAACCTAGCCCACAAGAGACCCAGTACTTC

v_call: TRBV7-2
clone_size: .
d_call: .
j_call: TRBJ2-5
cdr3_aa: CASSSRTVWETQYF
cdr3_nt: TGTGCCAGCAGCTCCCGGACTGTCTGGGAGACCCAGTACTTC

v_call: TRBV2
clone_size: .
d_call: .
j_call: TRBJ1-1
cdr3_aa: CASSYGRGNTEAFF
cdr3_nt: TGTGCCAGCAGTTACGGGAGGGGGAACACTGAAGCTTTCTTT

v_call: TRBV5-1
clone_size: .
d_call: TRBD2
j_call: TRBJ2-2
cdr3_aa: CASSSLAGGPGGELFF
cdr3_nt: TGCGCCAGCAGCTCCTTGGCGGGGGGGCCAGGCGGGGAGCTGTTTTTT

v_call: TRBV6-2/TRBV6-3
clone_size: .
d_call: TRBD1
j_call: TRBJ2-5
cdr3_aa: CASSYRDRLQETQYF
cdr3_nt: TGTGCCAGCAGTTATCGGGACAGGCTTCAAGAGACCCAGTACTTC

v_call: TRBV9
clone_size: .
d_call: TRBD2
j_call: TRBJ2-3
cdr3_aa: CASSVVASGTRNTDTQYF
cdr3_nt: TGTGCCAGCAGCGTAGTAGCCTCCGGGACTAGAAACACAGATACGCAGTATTTT

v_call: TRBV4-2
clone_size: .
d_call: .
j_call: TRBJ1-5
cdr3_aa: CASSQESRAGQPQHF
cdr3_nt: TGTGCCAGCAGCCAAGAGTCCAGGGCAGGCCAGCCCCAGCATTTT

v_call: TRBV6-2/TRBV6-3
clone_size: .
d_call: .
j_call: TRBJ1-5
cdr3_aa: CASSYGASRNQPQHF
cdr3_nt: TGTGCCAGCAGTTACGGGGCCAGCCGGAATCAGCCCCAGCATTTT

v_call: TRBV5-6
clone_size: .
d_call: TRBD1
j_call: TRBJ2-4
cdr3_aa: CASSLRGQENIQYF
cdr3_nt: TGTGCCAGCAGCTTGCGCGGACAGGAAAACATTCAGTACTTC

v_call: TRBV5-1
clone_size: .
d_call: .
j_call: TRBJ1-1
cdr3_aa: CASSFQAGALGTEAFF
cdr3_nt: TGCGCCAGCAGCTTTCAAGCTGGTGCCCTCGGCACTGAAGCTTTCTTT

v_call: TRBV29-1
clone_size: few
d_call: .
j_call: TRBJ2-5
cdr3_aa: CSVGSPKETQYF
cdr3_nt: TGCAGCGTTGGGAGTCCGAAAGAGACCCAGTACTTC

v_call: TRBV24-1
clone_size: .
d_call: TRBD2
j_call: TRBJ2-1
cdr3_aa: CATSPPLAGANEQFF
cdr3_nt: TGTGCCACCAGTCCCCCACTAGCGGGAGCAAATGAGCAGTTCTTC

v_call: TRBV10-3
clone_size: .
d_call: .
j_call: TRBJ1-1
cdr3_aa: CAISEGQLNTEAFF
cdr3_nt: TGTGCCATCAGTGAGGGGCAGCTGAACACTGAAGCTTTCTTT

v_call: TRBV11-2
clone_size: .
d_call: TRBD1
j_call: TRBJ1-1
cdr3_aa: CASSNTGVRGTEAFF
cdr3_nt: TGTGCCAGCAGCAATACAGGGGTGAGAGGGACTGAAGCTTTCTTT

v_call: TRBV19
clone_size: .
d_call: .
j_call: TRBJ1-2
cdr3_aa: CASSIMSANYGYTF
cdr3_nt: TGTGCCAGTAGTATCATGTCAGCTAACTATGGCTACACCTTC

v_call: TRBV5-1
clone_size: .
d_call: .
j_call: TRBJ1-6
cdr3_aa: CATKGGTYNSPLHF
cdr3_nt: TGCGCCACTAAGGGAGGGACCTATAATTCACCCCTCCACTTT

v_call: TRBV18
clone_size: .
d_call: .
j_call: TRBJ2-7
cdr3_aa: CASSPAETSYEQYF
cdr3_nt: TGTGCCAGCTCACCGGCGGAGACCAGCTACGAGCAGTACTTC

v_call: TRBV7-9
clone_size: .
d_call: .
j_call: TRBJ1-1
cdr3_aa: CASSSRVRAFF
cdr3_nt: TGTGCCAGCAGCTCGCGGGTAAGAGCTTTCTTT

v_call: TRBV18
clone_size: .
d_call: TRBD2
j_call: TRBJ2-7
cdr3_aa: CASSLSGSGNEQYF
cdr3_nt: TGTGCCAGCTCACTTAGCGGGAGTGGGAACGAGCAGTACTTC

v_call: TRBV6-6
clone_size: .
d_call: .
j_call: TRBJ2-3
cdr3_aa: CASSLGRVSDTQYF
cdr3_nt: TGTGCCAGCAGTTTGGGCAGGGTGTCAGATACGCAGTATTTT

v_call: TRBV15
clone_size: .
d_call: TRBD1
j_call: TRBJ1-2
cdr3_aa: CATSSGTGLNYGYTF
cdr3_nt: TGTGCCACCAGCAGTGGGACAGGGCTTAACTATGGCTACACCTTC

v_call: TRBV28
clone_size: .
d_call: .
j_call: TRBJ2-1
cdr3_aa: CASSVPQGISYNEQFF
cdr3_nt: TGTGCCAGCAGTGTACCCCAGGGGATATCCTACAATGAGCAGTTCTTC

v_call: TRBV7-9
clone_size: .
d_call: TRBD1
j_call: TRBJ2-7
cdr3_aa: CASSPSTGGPYEQYF
cdr3_nt: TGTGCCAGCAGCCCTTCTACAGGGGGTCCCTACGAGCAGTACTTC

v_call: TRBV5-6
clone_size: .
d_call: .
j_call: TRBJ2-3
cdr3_aa: CASSFIQRRSTDTQYF
cdr3_nt: TGTGCCAGCAGCTTCATTCAGCGGAGAAGCACAGATACGCAGTATTTT

v_call: TRBV13
clone_size: .
d_call: TRBD2
j_call: TRBJ2-5
cdr3_aa: CASSTGTTFQETQYF
cdr3_nt: TGTGCCAGCAGCACGGGGACTACCTTCCAAGAGACCCAGTACTTC

v_call: TRBV6-5
clone_size: .
d_call: TRBD1
j_call: TRBJ1-4
cdr3_aa: CASRSSTGGREKLFF
cdr3_nt: TGTGCCAGCAGATCCTCTACAGGGGGCCGTGAAAAACTGTTTTTT

v_call: TRBV27
clone_size: .
d_call: .
j_call: TRBJ2-2
cdr3_aa: CASSPLLNTGELFF
cdr3_nt: TGTGCCAGCAGTCCCCTGCTAAACACCGGGGAGCTGTTTTTT

v_call: TRBV10-3
clone_size: .
d_call: .
j_call: TRBJ1-2
cdr3_aa: CAISESIGRLYGYTF
cdr3_nt: TGTGCCATCAGTGAGTCGATTGGCAGGCTCTATGGCTACACCTTC

v_call: TRBV6-5
clone_size: .
d_call: TRBD1
j_call: TRBJ1-1
cdr3_aa: CASRWDRGNTEAFF
cdr3_nt: TGTGCCAGCAGATGGGACAGGGGGAACACTGAAGCTTTCTTT

v_call: TRBV3-1/TRBV3-2
clone_size: .
d_call: TRBD1
j_call: TRBJ2-1
cdr3_aa: CASRHRGQYNEQFF
cdr3_nt: TGTGCCAGCAGGCACAGGGGGCAATACAATGAGCAGTTCTTC

v_call: TRBV4-1
clone_size: .
d_call: .
j_call: TRBJ1-5
cdr3_aa: CASSQDGGVGNQPQHF
cdr3_nt: TGCGCCAGCAGCCAAGACGGAGGGGTAGGCAATCAGCCCCAGCATTTT

v_call: TRBV27
clone_size: .
d_call: .
j_call: TRBJ2-6
cdr3_aa: CASSWSAATSGANVLTF
cdr3_nt: TGTGCCAGCAGTTGGAGCGCAGCCACCTCTGGGGCCAACGTCCTGACTTTC

v_call: TRBV4-3
clone_size: .
d_call: .
j_call: TRBJ1-1
cdr3_aa: CASSPQLNREGAFF
cdr3_nt: TGCGCCAGCAGCCCTCAACTTAACAGGGAGGGAGCTTTCTTT

v_call: TRBV19
clone_size: once
d_call: .
j_call: TRBJ1-2
cdr3_aa: CASSIPSRQDNGYTF
cdr3_nt: TGTGCCAGTAGTATCCCAAGTAGACAGGACAATGGCTACACCTTC

v_call: TRBV11-2
clone_size: few
d_call: TRBD2
j_call: TRBJ2-5
cdr3_aa: CASSFIATSGGVRETQYF
cdr3_nt: TGTGCCAGCAGCTTTATAGCGACTAGCGGGGGCGTTCGGGAGACCCAGTACTTC

v_call: TRBV6-5
clone_size: .
d_call: .
j_call: TRBJ1-1
cdr3_aa: CASRPIDWNTEAFF
cdr3_nt: TGTGCCAGCAGACCCATTGACTGGAACACTGAAGCTTTCTTT